This record concerns one T cell receptor beta chain sequence. Each PCR contained spiked-in synthetic TCR analog templates. Sequencing used immunoSEQ multiplex PCR; TCRdb keeps in-frame clones, though not all of them. The sample records more than 90,000 clones, less than 95% being singletons. The data stem from a study of PD-L1 blockade in urothelial cancer. Study-wide background: Patients arrived having already received 0 to 3 prior chemotherapy regimens.

The time point: peripheral blood 6 weeks after treatment start. The sequences come from PBMCs, collected around atezolizumab (anti-PD-L1) treatment. This TCR came from a man between 60 and 70 years old with urothelial cancer.

This chain's CDR3 is CASSQADRVTYGYTF. The DNA of the CDR3 is TGTGCCAGCAGCCAAGCAGACAGAGTCACCTATGGCTACACCTTC. This chain connects TRBV14 to TRBJ1-2, with TRBD1 as a possible D gene (5 bases). Germline loops: CDR1 SGHDN, CDR2 FVKESK. CDR3 size: 15 residues. V shed 1 base and J shed 4 bases, with 13 bases lying between them.